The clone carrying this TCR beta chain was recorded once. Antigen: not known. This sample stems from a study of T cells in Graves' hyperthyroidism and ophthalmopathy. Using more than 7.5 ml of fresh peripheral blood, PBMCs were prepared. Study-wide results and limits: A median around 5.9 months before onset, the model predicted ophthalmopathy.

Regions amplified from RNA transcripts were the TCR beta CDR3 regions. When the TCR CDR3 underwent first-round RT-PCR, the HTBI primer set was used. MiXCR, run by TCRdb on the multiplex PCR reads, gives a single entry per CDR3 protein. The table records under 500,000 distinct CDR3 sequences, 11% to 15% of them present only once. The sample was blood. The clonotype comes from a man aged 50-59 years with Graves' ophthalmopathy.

The CDR3 DNA is TGTGCCAGCAAAGGGACAGGGGGGAATGAGCAGTTCTTC. Encoded protein: CASKGTGGNEQFF. The rearrangement joins TRBV11-3 to TRBJ2-1, with 11 bases aligning to TRBD1. Trimming removed 7 bases from V and 7 bases from J; junction bases left unmatched: 3. CDR1 and CDR2 from the germline V gene are SGHNT and YENEEA. This CDR3 contains 13 residues.